This record looks at one T cell receptor (beta chain) sequence and its context. Its antigen is unknown. This record comes from a study of blood T cells in healthy people across ages. For the second PCR, which ran for 7 to 11 cycles, a sample-barcoded 5' primer and a J-beta primer mix were used. Each CDR3 protein is one row after TCRdb ran MiXCR on the 5' RACE reads. The data show about a million distinct CDR3 sequences, around 46% seen once. The CDR3 has 13 amino acids. V gave up 2 bases and J gave up 10 bases, with 12 bases separating them. Germline lookup yields CDR1 SGHTA and CDR2 FQGTGA. Study-level points and caveats: Observed TCR beta diversity per million T cells went down as age went up. This fall followed a roughly linear course with age. Long-lived donors carried more naive CD4+ cells and greater diversity than aged donors.

The sample comprised blood. V and J are TRBV7-3 and TRBJ2-1; D not certain. The TCR originated in a man aged 25-45 years in good health. Here the CDR3 reads CASSLDRTGEQFF. For the CDR3, the DNA is TGTGCCAGCAGCTTAGATCGTACGGGCGAGCAGTTCTTC.